This note documents a single T cell receptor beta chain sequence. Its target is not known. The record originates from a study of early T cells in non-severe SARS-CoV-2 infection. Individual cDNA molecules received unique molecular identifiers during library preparation. TCRdb recomputed calls from the 5' RACE reads with MiXCR, one row per CDR3 protein. The table includes around 76,000 distinct CDR3 sequences, 10% to 12% detected once. The CDR3 consists of 15 residues. The V gene end was trimmed by 5 bases and the J gene end by 9 bases; junction bases not matched to a gene: 8. CDR1 and CDR2 from the germline V gene are SEHNR and FQNEAQ (reference sequence). Findings and limits, study-wide: Matching against VDJdb likely underestimated virus-specific expansions, favoring anti-spike CD8.

Sequencing used whole blood. This clonotype was sampled from an adult who was a healthcare worker with PCR-confirmed SARS-CoV-2 infection or an uninfected control (not recorded which). J is TRBJ2-1 and V is TRBV7-9; 12 nucleotides match TRBD2. The CDR3 here is CASSPRLAGVVEQFF. In DNA form, the CDR3 reads TGTGCCAGCAGCCCGCGACTAGCGGGGGTGGTTGAGCAGTTCTTC. Drawing the rest from reference TRBV7-9 and TRBJ2-1, the complete variable domain is DTGVSQNPRHKITKRGQNVTFRCDPISEHNRLYWYRQTLGQGPEFLTYFQNEAQLEKSRLLSDRFSAERPKGSFSTLEIQRTEQGDSAMYLCASSPRLAGVVEQFFGPGTRLTVL.